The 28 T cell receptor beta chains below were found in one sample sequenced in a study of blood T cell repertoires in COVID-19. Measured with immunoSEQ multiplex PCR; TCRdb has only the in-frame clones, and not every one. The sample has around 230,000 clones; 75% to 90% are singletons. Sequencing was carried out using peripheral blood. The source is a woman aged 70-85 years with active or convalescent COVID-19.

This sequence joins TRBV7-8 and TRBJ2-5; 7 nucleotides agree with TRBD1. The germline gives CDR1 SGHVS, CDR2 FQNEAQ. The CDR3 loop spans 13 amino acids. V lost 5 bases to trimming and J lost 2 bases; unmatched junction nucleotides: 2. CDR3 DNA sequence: TGTGCCAGCAGCATGGGACAGCAAGAGACCCAGTACTTC. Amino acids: CASSMGQQETQYF.

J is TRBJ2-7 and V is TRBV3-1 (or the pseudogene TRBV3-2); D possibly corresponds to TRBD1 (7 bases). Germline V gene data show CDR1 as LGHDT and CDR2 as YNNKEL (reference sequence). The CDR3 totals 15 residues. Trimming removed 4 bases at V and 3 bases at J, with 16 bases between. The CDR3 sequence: CASSRQGWGDYEQYF. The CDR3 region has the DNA TGTGCCAGCAGCCGACAGGGATGGGGGGACTACGAGCAGTACTTC.

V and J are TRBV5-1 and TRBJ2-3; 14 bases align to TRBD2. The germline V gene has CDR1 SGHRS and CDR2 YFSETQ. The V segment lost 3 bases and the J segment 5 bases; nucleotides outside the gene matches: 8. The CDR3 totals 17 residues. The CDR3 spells CASSSQGLAGGKDTQYF. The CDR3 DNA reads TGCGCCAGCAGCTCCCAAGGACTAGCGGGAGGTAAAGATACGCAGTATTTT.

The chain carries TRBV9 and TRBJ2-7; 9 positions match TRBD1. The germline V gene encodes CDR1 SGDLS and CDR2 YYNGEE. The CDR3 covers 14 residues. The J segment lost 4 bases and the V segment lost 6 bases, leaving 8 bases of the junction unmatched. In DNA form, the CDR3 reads TGTGCCAGCAACTTAGGGACAGGGTCGTACGAGCAGTACTTC. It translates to CASNLGTGSYEQYF.

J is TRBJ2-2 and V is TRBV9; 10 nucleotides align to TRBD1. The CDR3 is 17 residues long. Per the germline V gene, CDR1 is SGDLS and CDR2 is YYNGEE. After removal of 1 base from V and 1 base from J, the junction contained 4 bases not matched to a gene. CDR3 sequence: CASSVLGTGENTGELFF. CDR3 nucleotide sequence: TGTGCCAGCAGCGTACTGGGGACAGGGGAGAACACCGGGGAGCTGTTTTTT.

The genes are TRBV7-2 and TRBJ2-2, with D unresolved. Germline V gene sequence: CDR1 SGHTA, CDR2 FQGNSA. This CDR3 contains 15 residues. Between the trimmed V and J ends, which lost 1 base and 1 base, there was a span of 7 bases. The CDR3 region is CASSLVNWNTGELFF. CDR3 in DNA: TGTGCCAGCAGCTTAGTAAACTGGAACACCGGGGAGCTGTTTTTT.

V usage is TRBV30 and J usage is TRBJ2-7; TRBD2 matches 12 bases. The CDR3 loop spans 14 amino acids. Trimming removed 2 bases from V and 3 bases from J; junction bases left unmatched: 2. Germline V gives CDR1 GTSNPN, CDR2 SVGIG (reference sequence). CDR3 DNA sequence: TGTGCCTGGAGTCGGACTAGCGGGATCTACGAGCAGTACTTC. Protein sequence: CAWSRTSGIYEQYF.

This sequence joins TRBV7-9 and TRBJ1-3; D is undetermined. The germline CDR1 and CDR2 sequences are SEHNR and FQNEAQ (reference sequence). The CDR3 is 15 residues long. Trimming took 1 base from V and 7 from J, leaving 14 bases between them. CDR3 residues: CASSLDGEEWNTIYF. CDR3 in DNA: TGTGCCAGCAGCTTAGATGGGGAGGAATGGAACACCATATATTTT.

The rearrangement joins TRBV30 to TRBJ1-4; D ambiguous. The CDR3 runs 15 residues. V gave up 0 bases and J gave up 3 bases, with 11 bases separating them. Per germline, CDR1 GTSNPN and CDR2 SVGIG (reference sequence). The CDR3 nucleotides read TGTGCCTGGAGTGTTCAACAGTCTGCTAATGAAAAACTGTTTTTT. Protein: CAWSVQQSANEKLFF.

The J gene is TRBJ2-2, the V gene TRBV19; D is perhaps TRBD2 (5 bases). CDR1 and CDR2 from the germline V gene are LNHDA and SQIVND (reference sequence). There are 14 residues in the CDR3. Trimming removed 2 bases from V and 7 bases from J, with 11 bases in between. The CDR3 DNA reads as TGTGCCAGTAGTATACGAGGGTTTGGCGGGGAGCTGTTTTTT. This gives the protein CASSIRGFGGELFF. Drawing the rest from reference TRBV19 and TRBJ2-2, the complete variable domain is DGGITQSPKYLFRKEGQNVTLSCEQNLNHDAMYWYRQDPGQGLRLIYYSQIVNDFQKGDIAEGYSVSREKKESFPLTVTSAQKNPTAFYLCASSIRGFGGELFFGEGSRLTVL.

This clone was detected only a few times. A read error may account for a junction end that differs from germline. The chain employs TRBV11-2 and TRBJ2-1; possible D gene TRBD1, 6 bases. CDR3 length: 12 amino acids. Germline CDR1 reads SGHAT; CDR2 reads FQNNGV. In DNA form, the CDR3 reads TGTGCCAGCAGCCCTTTCCGGGACAATTATCTCTTC. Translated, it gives CASSPFRDNYLF.

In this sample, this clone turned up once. The CDR3: CASSSGTETDTQYF. DNA for the CDR3: TGCGCCAGCAGCTCCGGGACAGAGACAGATACGCAGTATTTT. The chain links TRBV5-1 to TRBJ2-3, with 7 bases that match TRBD1. This CDR3 is 14 amino acids long. The V segment lost 3 bases and the J segment 3 bases; nucleotides outside the gene matches: 4. Germline V CDR1 and CDR2: SGHRS, YFSETQ.

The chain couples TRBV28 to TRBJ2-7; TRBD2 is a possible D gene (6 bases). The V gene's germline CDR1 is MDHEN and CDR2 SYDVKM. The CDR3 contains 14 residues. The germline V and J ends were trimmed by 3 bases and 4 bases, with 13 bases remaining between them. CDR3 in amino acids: CASSLGGPAYEQYF. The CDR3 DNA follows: TGTGCCAGCAGTTTGGGGGGACCCGCGTACGAGCAGTACTTC.

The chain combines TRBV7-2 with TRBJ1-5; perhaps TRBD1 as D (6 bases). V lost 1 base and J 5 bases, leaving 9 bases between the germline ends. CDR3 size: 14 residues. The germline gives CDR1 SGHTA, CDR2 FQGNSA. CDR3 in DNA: TGTGCCAGCAGCTTAGTACAGGGTTATCAGCCCCAGCATTTT. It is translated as CASSLVQGYQPQHF.

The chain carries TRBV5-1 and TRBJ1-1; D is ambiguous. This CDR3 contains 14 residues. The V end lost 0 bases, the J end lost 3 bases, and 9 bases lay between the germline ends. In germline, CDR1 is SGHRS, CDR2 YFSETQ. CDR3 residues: CASSLVRGYTEAFF. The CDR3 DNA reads TGCGCCAGCAGCTTGGTTCGGGGATACACTGAAGCTTTCTTT.

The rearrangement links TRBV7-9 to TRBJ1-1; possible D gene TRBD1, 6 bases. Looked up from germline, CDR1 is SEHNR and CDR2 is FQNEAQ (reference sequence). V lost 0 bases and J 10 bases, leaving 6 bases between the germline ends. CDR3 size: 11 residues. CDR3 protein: CASSLAGGAFF. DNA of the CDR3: TGTGCCAGCAGCTTAGCAGGGGGAGCTTTCTTT.

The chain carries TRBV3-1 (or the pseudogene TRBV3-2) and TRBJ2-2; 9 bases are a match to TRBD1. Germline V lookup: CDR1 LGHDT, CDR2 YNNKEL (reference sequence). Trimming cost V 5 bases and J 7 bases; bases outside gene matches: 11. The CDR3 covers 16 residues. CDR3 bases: TGTGCCAGCAGCTGGCCGGGACAGGGATTGGGCGGGGAGCTGTTTTTT. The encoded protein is CASSWPGQGLGGELFF.

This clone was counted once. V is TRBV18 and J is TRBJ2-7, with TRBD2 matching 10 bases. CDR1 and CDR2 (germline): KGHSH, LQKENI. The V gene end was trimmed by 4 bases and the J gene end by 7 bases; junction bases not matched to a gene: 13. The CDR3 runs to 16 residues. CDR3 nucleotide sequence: TGTGCCAGCTCACTCTACCAGGGACTAGCGAGGTTAGAGCAGTACTTC. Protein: CASSLYQGLARLEQYF.

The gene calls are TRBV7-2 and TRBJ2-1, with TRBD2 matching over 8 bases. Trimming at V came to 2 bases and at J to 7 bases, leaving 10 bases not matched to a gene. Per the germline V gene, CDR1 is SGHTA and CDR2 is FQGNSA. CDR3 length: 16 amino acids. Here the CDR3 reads CASSLMLAGGGNEQFF. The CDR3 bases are TGTGCCAGCAGCTTAATGCTAGCGGGTGGCGGAAATGAGCAGTTCTTC. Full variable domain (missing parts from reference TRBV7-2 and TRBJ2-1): GAGVSQSPSNKVTEKGKDVELRCDPISGHTALYWYRQSLGQGLEFLIYFQGNSAPDKSGLPSDRFSAERTGGSVSTLTIQRTQQEDSAVYLCASSLMLAGGGNEQFFGPGTRLTVL.

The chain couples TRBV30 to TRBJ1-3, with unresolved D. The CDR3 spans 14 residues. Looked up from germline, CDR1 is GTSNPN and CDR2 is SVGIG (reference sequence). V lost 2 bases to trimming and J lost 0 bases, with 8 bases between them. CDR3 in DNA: TGTGCCTGGAGTTCGGGGAGCTCTGGAAACACCATATATTTT. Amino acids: CAWSSGSSGNTIYF.

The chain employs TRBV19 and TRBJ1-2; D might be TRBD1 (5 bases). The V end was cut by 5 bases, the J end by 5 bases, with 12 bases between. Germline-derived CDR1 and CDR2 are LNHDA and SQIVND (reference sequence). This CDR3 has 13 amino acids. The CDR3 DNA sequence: TGTGCCAGTAGTGTTGACAGTAGGTATGGCTACACCTTC. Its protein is CASSVDSRYGYTF.

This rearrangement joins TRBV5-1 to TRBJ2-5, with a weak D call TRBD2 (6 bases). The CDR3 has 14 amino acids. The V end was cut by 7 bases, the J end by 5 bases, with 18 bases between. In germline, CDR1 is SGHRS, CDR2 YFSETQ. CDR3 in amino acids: CASGITGRGETQYF. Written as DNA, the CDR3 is TGCGCCAGCGGAATAACGGGGCGGGGCGAGACCCAGTACTTC.

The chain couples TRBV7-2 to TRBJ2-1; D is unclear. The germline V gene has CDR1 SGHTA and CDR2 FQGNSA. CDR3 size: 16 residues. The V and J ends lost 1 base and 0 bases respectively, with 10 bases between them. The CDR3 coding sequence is TGTGCCAGCAGCTTAGATACAGAGAGCTCCTACAATGAGCAGTTCTTC. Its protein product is CASSLDTESSYNEQFF.

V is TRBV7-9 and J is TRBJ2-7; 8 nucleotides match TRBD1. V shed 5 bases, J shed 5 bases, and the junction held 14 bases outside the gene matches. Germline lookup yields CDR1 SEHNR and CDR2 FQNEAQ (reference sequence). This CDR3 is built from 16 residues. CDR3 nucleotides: TGTGCCAGCAGCCAACCGCCAGGGGGCCGATCGGACGAGCAGTACTTC. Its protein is CASSQPPGGRSDEQYF.

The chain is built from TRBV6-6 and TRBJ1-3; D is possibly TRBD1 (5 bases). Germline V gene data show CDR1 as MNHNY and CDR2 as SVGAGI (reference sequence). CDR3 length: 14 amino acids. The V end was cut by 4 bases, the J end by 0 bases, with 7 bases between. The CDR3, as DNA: TGTGCCAGCAGTTTGGGGCGCTCTGGAAACACCATATATTTT. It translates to CASSLGRSGNTIYF.

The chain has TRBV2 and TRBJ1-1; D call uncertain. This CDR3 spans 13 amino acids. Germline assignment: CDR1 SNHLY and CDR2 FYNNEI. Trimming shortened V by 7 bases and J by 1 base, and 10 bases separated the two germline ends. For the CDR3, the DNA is TGTGCCAGCAACCCGGAGGGGAACACTGAAGCTTTCTTT. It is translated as CASNPEGNTEAFF.

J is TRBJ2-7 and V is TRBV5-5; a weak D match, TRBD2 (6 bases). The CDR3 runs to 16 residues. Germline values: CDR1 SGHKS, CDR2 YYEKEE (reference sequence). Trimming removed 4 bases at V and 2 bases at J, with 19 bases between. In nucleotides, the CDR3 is TGTGCCAGCAGCCCAAGAGCGGGTAACACTGCCTACGAGCAGTACTTC. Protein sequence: CASSPRAGNTAYEQYF.

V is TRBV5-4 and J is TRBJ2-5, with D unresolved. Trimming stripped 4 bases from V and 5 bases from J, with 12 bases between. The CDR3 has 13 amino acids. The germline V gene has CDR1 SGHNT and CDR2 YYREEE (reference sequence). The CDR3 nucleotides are TGTGCCAGCAGCCCAACCGGGTGGGAGACCCAGTACTTC. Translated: CASSPTGWETQYF. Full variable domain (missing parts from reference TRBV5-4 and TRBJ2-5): ETGVTQSPTHLIKTRGQQVTLRCSSQSGHNTVSWYQQALGQGPQFIFQYYREEENGRGNFPPRFSGLQFPNYSSELNVNALELDDSALYLCASSPTGWETQYFGPGTRLLVL.